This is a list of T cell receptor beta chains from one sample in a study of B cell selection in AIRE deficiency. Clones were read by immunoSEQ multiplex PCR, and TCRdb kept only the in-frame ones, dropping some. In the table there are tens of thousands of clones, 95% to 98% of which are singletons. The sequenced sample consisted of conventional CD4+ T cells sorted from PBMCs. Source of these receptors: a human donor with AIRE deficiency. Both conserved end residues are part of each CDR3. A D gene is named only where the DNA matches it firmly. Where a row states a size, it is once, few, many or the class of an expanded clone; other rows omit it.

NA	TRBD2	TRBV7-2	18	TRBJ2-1	CASSLASGKGGVYNEQFF	TGTGCCAGCAGCTTGGCTAGCGGGAAAGGTGGGGTTTACAATGAGCAGTTCTTC
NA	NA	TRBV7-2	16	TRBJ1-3	CASSLEVGIPGNTIYF	TGTGCCAGCAGCTTAGAAGTTGGAATCCCTGGAAACACCATATATTTT
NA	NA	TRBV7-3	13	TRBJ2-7	CASSLDRYYEQYF	TGTGCCAGCAGCCTAGACAGGTACTACGAGCAGTACTTC
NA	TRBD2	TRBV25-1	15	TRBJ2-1	CASRVAGSSYNEQFF	TGTGCCAGCAGGGTAGCGGGGAGCTCCTACAATGAGCAGTTCTTC
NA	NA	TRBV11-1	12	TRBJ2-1	CASSGEFPKQFF	TGTGCCAGCAGCGGGGAATTTCCCAAGCAGTTCTTC
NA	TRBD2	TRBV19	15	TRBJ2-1	CASSTLAGVANEQFF	TGTGCCAGTAGTACACTAGCGGGAGTTGCCAATGAGCAGTTCTTC
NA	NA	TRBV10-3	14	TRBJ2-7	CAISESGQPHEQYF	TGTGCCATCAGTGAGTCGGGTCAGCCCCACGAGCAGTACTTC
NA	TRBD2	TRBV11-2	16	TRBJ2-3	CASSGGSGASTDTQYF	TGTGCCAGCAGCGGCGGTAGCGGGGCTAGCACAGATACGCAGTATTTT
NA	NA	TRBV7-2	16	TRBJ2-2	CASSLIGGDNTGELFF	TGTGCCAGCAGCTTAATTGGAGGGGACAACACCGGGGAGCTGTTTTTT
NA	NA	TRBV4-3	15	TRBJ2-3	CASSPGGIETDTQYF	TGCGCCAGCAGCCCAGGGGGGATTGAGACAGATACGCAGTATTTT
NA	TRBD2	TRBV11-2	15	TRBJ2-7	CASSARLAGVHEQYF	TGTGCCAGCAGCGCTAGACTAGCGGGAGTGCACGAGCAGTACTTC
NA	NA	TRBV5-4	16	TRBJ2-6	CASSWRYRSGANVLTF	TGTGCCAGCAGCTGGAGATATCGGTCTGGGGCCAACGTCCTGACTTTC
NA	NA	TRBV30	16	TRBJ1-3	CAWRGRQLSSGNTIYF	TGTGCCTGGCGAGGTCGACAGTTAAGCTCTGGAAACACCATATATTTT
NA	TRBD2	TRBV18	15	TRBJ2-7	CASSPLGLAGVEQYF	TGTGCCAGCTCACCATTGGGACTAGCGGGAGTCGAGCAGTACTTC
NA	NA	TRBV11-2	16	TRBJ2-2	CASSPSPSGNTGELFF	TGTGCCAGCAGCCCCTCCCCCAGTGGGAACACCGGGGAGCTGTTTTTT
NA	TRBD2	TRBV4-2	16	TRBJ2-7	CASSRKTSGLSYEQYF	TGTGCCAGCAGCCGCAAAACTAGCGGGCTTTCCTACGAGCAGTACTTC
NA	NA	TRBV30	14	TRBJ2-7	CAWSPHLKPYEQYF	TGTGCCTGGAGTCCCCACCTGAAGCCCTACGAGCAGTACTTC
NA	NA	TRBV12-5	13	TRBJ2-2	CAASQGNTGELFF	TGTGCGGCCTCGCAGGGAAACACCGGGGAGCTGTTTTTT
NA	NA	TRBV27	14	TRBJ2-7	CASRRQASSYEQYF	TGTGCCAGTCGTAGACAGGCAAGCTCCTACGAGCAGTACTTC
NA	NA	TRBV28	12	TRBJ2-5	CATREFQETQYF	TGTGCCACCCGGGAGTTCCAAGAGACCCAGTACTTC
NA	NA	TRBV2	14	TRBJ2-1	CASSEGGTYNEQFF	TGTGCCAGCAGTGAGGGGGGCACCTACAATGAGCAGTTCTTC
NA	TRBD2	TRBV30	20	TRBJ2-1	CAWSVPRTSGRAETGNGQFF	TGTGCCTGGAGTGTACCTCGGACTAGCGGGAGGGCCGAAACGGGGAACGGGCAGTTCTTC
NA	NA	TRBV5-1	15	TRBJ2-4	CASSFEGLPQNGQYF	TGCGCCAGCAGCTTCGAGGGGCTCCCCCAAAACGGTCAGTACTTC
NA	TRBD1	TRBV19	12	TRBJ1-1	CASSRGRTEAFF	TGTGCCAGTAGCAGGGGGCGTACTGAAGCTTTCTTT
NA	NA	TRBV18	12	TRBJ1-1	CASLRTNTEAFF	TGTGCCAGCTTAAGGACGAACACTGAAGCTTTCTTT
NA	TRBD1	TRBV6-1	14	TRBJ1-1	CASSQDREGTEAFF	TGTGCCAGCAGCCAGGACAGGGAGGGCACTGAAGCTTTCTTT
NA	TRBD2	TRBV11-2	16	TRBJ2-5	CASRSTLAGAWETQYF	TGTGCCAGCAGATCTACACTAGCGGGAGCCTGGGAGACCCAGTACTTC
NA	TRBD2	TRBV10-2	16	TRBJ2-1	CASSEASGISYNEQFF	TGCGCCAGCAGTGAGGCCAGCGGGATCTCCTACAATGAGCAGTTCTTC
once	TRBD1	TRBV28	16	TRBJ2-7	CASSTSSGQGLYEQYF	TGTGCCAGCAGTACCTCATCTGGACAGGGGTTGTACGAGCAGTACTTC
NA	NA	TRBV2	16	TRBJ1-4	CASSGVTVATNEKLFF	TGTGCCAGCAGTGGAGTGACAGTTGCAACTAATGAAAAACTGTTTTTT
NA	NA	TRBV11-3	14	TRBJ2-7	CASSLGLTGSEQYF	TGTGCCAGCAGCTTAGGGCTAACGGGCAGCGAGCAGTACTTC
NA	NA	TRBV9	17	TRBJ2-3	CASSVAGGDRPTDTQYF	TGTGCCAGCAGCGTAGCGGGGGGGGACAGGCCCACAGATACGCAGTATTTT
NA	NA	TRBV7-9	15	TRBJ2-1	CASRSSGTRNNEQFF	TGTGCCAGCAGGTCTTCCGGGACACGGAACAATGAGCAGTTCTTC
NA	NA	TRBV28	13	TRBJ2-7	CASSSPLIDEQYF	TGTGCCAGCAGTTCACCTCTTATCGACGAGCAGTACTTC
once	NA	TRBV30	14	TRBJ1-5	CAWSDTYSNQPQHF	TGTGCCTGGAGCGACACGTATAGCAATCAGCCCCAGCATTTT
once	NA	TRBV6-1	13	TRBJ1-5	CASSVTWGQPQHF	TGTGCCAGCAGTGTCACCTGGGGTCAGCCCCAGCATTTT
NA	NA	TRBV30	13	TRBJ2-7	CAWRDGAGLEQYF	TGTGCCTGGAGGGATGGGGCCGGTCTCGAGCAGTACTTC
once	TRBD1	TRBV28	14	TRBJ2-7	CASSSGQGFGEQYF	TGTGCCAGCAGTTCGGGACAGGGTTTCGGCGAGCAGTACTTC
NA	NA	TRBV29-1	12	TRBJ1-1	CSATGTGLDAFF	TGCAGCGCTACCGGGACGGGATTAGACGCTTTCTTT
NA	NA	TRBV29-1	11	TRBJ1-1	CSMGEGTEAFF	TGCAGTATGGGGGAGGGCACTGAAGCTTTCTTT
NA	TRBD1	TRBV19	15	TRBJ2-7	CASSMRVRGTYEQYF	TGTGCCAGTAGTATGAGGGTCAGGGGGACCTACGAGCAGTACTTC
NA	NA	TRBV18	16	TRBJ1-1	CASSPRGGSMNTEAFF	TGTGCCAGCTCACCAAGGGGGGGATCTATGAACACTGAAGCTTTCTTT
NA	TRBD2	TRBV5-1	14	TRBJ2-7	CASSSASGSREQYF	TGCGCCAGCAGCTCAGCTAGCGGGAGTCGTGAGCAGTACTTC
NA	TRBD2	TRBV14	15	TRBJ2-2	CASSPRERDAGELFF	TGTGCCAGCAGCCCGCGGGAGCGGGATGCCGGGGAGCTGTTTTTT
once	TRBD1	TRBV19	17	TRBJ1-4	CASKETPGTATNEKLFF	TGTGCCAGTAAAGAAACCCCCGGGACAGCAACTAATGAAAAACTGTTTTTT
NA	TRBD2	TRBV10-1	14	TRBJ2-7	CASSESGSAGGQYF	TGCGCCAGCAGTGAGTCGGGTTCGGCGGGAGGGCAGTACTTC
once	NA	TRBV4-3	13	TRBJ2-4	CASCYLAKNIQYF	TGCGCCAGCTGCTACTTAGCCAAAAACATTCAGTACTTC
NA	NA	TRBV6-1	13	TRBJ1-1	CASRRLMNTEAFF	TGTGCCAGCAGGAGGCTCATGAACACTGAAGCTTTCTTT
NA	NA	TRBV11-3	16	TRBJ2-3	CASASLRGGHTDTQYF	TGTGCCAGCGCCTCCCTTCGGGGCGGACACACAGATACGCAGTATTTT
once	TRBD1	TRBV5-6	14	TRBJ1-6	CASSLRGRYSPLHF	TGTGCCAGCAGCTTGAGGGGGCGTTATTCACCCCTCCACTTT
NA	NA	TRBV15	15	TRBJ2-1	CATSRDKLGVNEQFF	TGTGCCACCAGCAGAGATAAGTTAGGCGTGAATGAGCAGTTCTTC
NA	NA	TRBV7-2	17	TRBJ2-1	CASSSTYLDTLRFGQFF	TGTGCCAGCAGCTCAACATACCTTGACACGCTCCGGTTCGGGCAGTTCTTC
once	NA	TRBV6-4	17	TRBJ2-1	CASSPRGQEKGRNEQFF	TGTGCCAGCAGTCCCCGAGGGCAGGAAAAAGGACGCAATGAGCAGTTCTTC
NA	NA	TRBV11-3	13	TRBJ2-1	CASSLDTRYKQFF	TGTGCCAGCAGCTTAGATACGAGGTACAAGCAGTTCTTC
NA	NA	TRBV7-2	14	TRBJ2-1	CASSISRLEGEQFF	TGTGCCAGCAGCATCTCTCGACTAGAAGGTGAGCAGTTCTTC